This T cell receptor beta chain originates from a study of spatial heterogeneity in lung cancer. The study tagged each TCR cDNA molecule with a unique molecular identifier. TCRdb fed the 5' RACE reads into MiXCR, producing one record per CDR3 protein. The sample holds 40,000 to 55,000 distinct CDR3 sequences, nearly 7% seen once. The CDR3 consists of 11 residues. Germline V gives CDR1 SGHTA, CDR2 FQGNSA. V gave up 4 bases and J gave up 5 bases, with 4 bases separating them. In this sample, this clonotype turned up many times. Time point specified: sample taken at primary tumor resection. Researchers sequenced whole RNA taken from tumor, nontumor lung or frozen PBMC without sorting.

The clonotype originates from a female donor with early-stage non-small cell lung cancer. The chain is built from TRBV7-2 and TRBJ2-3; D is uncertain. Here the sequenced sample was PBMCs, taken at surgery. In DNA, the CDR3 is TGTGCCAGCAGCTCCCTAGATACGCAGTATTTT. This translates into CASSSLDTQYF. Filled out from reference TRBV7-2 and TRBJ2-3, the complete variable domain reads GAGVSQSPSNKVTEKGKDVELRCDPISGHTALYWYRQSLGQGLEFLIYFQGNSAPDKSGLPSDRFSAERTGGSVSTLTIQRTQQEDSAVYLCASSSLDTQYFGPGTRLTVL.